A selection of T cell receptor beta chains follows, all from one sample in a study of blood T cell repertoires in COVID-19. Method: immunoSEQ multiplex PCR; TCRdb's copy keeps in-frame clones and lacks some. This sample has tens of thousands of clones, with 89% found just once. The material sequenced was peripheral blood. All receptors derive from a man in his sixties with active COVID-19. Each CDR3 is given with its conserved first and last residue. Each record gives: J gene, clone size, V gene, D gene, CDR3 protein, CDR3 DNA. The D gene is left open where the match is weak. Clone size appears in some rows only: once, few, many, or a class for an expanded clone.

TRBJ2-5,.,TRBV14,TRBD2,CASSQASGSLQKETQYF,TGTGCCAGCAGCCAAGCGAGCGGGAGTCTTCAAAAAGAGACCCAGTACTTC
TRBJ2-1,.,TRBV9,.,CASSVVGSSDEQFF,TGTGCCAGCAGCGTAGTGGGGAGTTCGGATGAGCAGTTCTTC
TRBJ2-7,.,TRBV7-9,TRBD2,CASSLSLAGENYEQYF,TGTGCCAGCAGCTTATCACTAGCGGGAGAAAATTACGAGCAGTACTTC
TRBJ2-7,.,TRBV11-3,TRBD1,CASSPGTGYEQYF,TGTGCCAGCAGCCCCGGGACAGGCTACGAGCAGTACTTC
TRBJ1-2,.,TRBV15,TRBD1,CATSTDRSNYGYTF,TGTGCCACCAGCACGGACAGGTCTAACTATGGCTACACCTTC
TRBJ2-1,.,TRBV29-1,TRBD2,CSVKWRDYYNEQFF,TGCAGCGTTAAGTGGAGGGACTACTACAATGAGCAGTTCTTC
TRBJ2-2,.,TRBV9,.,CASSVGGHGELFF,TGTGCCAGCAGCGTAGGCGGTCACGGGGAGCTGTTTTTT
TRBJ2-7,.,TRBV28,TRBD2,CASTTGLAGPYEQYF,TGTGCCAGCACTACCGGACTAGCGGGGCCCTACGAGCAGTACTTC
TRBJ2-1,once,TRBV28,TRBD2,CASSLPLAGGFSYNEQFF,TGTGCCAGCAGTTTACCACTAGCGGGAGGCTTCTCCTACAATGAGCAGTTCTTC
TRBJ2-5,.,TRBV19,TRBD2,CASSGASGMETQYF,TGTGCCAGTAGTGGGGCTAGCGGCATGGAGACCCAGTACTTC
TRBJ2-3,.,TRBV6-1,TRBD2,CASSALLAGGPTDTQYF,TGTGCCAGCAGTGCCCTACTAGCGGGAGGGCCCACAGATACGCAGTATTTT
TRBJ2-6,.,TRBV7-3,TRBD1,CASSGHRGPGANVLTF,TGTGCCAGCAGCGGCCACAGGGGGCCTGGGGCCAACGTCCTGACTTTC
TRBJ1-2,.,TRBV5-5,TRBD1,CASSLQGAELANYGYTF,TGTGCCAGCAGCTTACAGGGGGCTGAGTTAGCTAACTATGGCTACACCTTC
TRBJ1-2,.,TRBV7-2,TRBD1,CASSLRRGDYGYTF,TGTGCCAGCAGCTTACGCAGGGGGGACTATGGCTACACCTTC
TRBJ2-1,.,TRBV11-2,.,CASSLPNEQFF,TGTGCCAGCAGCTTACCGAATGAGCAGTTCTTC
TRBJ2-7,once,TRBV6-2/TRBV6-3,.,CASSLPLSYEQYF,TGTGCCAGCAGCCTTCCCCTCTCCTACGAGCAGTACTTC
TRBJ1-2,.,TRBV28,.,CASSRHREGDYGYTF,TGTGCCAGCAGTCGGCACAGGGAGGGTGACTATGGCTACACCTTC
TRBJ2-1,.,TRBV12-3/TRBV12-4,TRBD2,CASCYTGGNEQFF,TGTGCCAGCTGCTATACGGGAGGCAATGAGCAGTTCTTC
TRBJ2-2,.,TRBV15,TRBD2,CATSRTSGGTGELFF,TGTGCCACCAGCAGGACTAGCGGGGGCACCGGGGAGCTGTTTTTT
TRBJ2-4,.,TRBV19,.,CASSIDPGRAPKNIQYF,TGTGCCAGTAGTATAGATCCGGGCAGGGCCCCCAAAAACATTCAGTACTTC
TRBJ2-5,.,TRBV24-1,TRBD2,CATRDSGEIQETQYF,TGTGCCACCAGGGATAGCGGGGAGATCCAAGAGACCCAGTACTTC
TRBJ1-5,.,TRBV18,.,CASSPRVGSDQPQHF,TGTGCCAGCTCACCGCGGGTGGGGTCCGATCAGCCCCAGCATTTT
TRBJ1-5,.,TRBV15,.,CATSRDWARAEPQHF,TGTGCCACCAGCAGAGATTGGGCCAGAGCGGAGCCCCAGCATTTT
TRBJ1-3,few,TRBV19,TRBD1,CASTRQGPIAGNTIYF,TGTGCCAGTACCAGACAGGGTCCCATCGCTGGAAACACCATATATTTT
TRBJ2-3,.,TRBV10-2,TRBD2,CASSEPGLAALTDTQYF,TGCGCCAGCAGTGAACCGGGACTAGCGGCACTCACAGATACGCAGTATTTT
TRBJ2-1,.,TRBV5-1,.,CASSLELGAGEQFF,TGCGCCAGCAGCTTGGAGCTGGGGGCCGGGGAGCAGTTCTTC
TRBJ2-4,.,TRBV28,TRBD2,CASRPAGDPQNIQYF,TGTGCCAGCAGGCCAGCGGGGGACCCTCAGAACATTCAGTACTTC
TRBJ1-1,.,TRBV19,TRBD1,CASMLGQTNTEAFF,TGTGCCAGTATGCTGGGACAGACTAACACTGAAGCTTTCTTT
TRBJ2-1,.,TRBV28,TRBD2,CASTNGGLAGGPGSYNEQFF,TGTGCCAGCACCAACGGGGGGCTAGCGGGAGGGCCTGGCTCCTACAATGAGCAGTTCTTC
TRBJ2-2,.,TRBV3-1/TRBV3-2,TRBD2,CASSPREGTGELFF,TGTGCCAGCAGTCCTAGGGAGGGGACCGGGGAGCTGTTTTTT
TRBJ1-1,.,TRBV24-1,.,CATSAYFAGFGRNTEAFF,TGTGCCACCAGTGCATACTTTGCAGGATTTGGGCGGAACACTGAAGCTTTCTTT
TRBJ2-3,.,TRBV5-1,.,CASSLAGAGTDTQYF,TGCGCCAGCAGCTTGGCGGGAGCAGGCACAGATACGCAGTATTTT
TRBJ1-6,.,TRBV6-5,.,CASSYSSRNYNSPLHF,TGTGCCAGCAGTTACTCCTCCAGAAATTATAATTCACCCCTCCACTTT
TRBJ1-6,.,TRBV5-6,TRBD1,CASSSDRESNSPLHF,TGTGCCAGCAGCTCGGACAGGGAGAGTAATTCACCCCTCCACTTT
TRBJ2-3,.,TRBV3-1/TRBV3-2,.,CASSQRGVEDTDTQYF,TGTGCCAGCAGCCAACGCGGGGTAGAGGACACAGATACGCAGTATTTT
TRBJ2-1,.,TRBV5-4,TRBD2,CASGLAGGYEQFF,TGTGCCAGCGGTCTAGCGGGAGGGTATGAGCAGTTCTTC